Shown below are 15 T cell receptor beta chains from a single sample sequenced in a study of human T cells and chemical hapten exposure. MiXCR, applied by TCRdb to the RACE reads, yields one record per CDR3 protein. The table lists about 300,000 distinct CDR3 sequences, about 5% of them singletons. Regarding time point: pre-sensitization, week 0. Documented treatment: therapeutic diphenylcyclopropenone sensitization with weekly scalp DPC. The sequences come from whole blood, collected in connection with sensitization to the hapten diphenylcyclopropenone (DPC). The receptors derive from a young woman with alopecia areata. Some clones in this sample may be carry-over from other donors' samples.

This chain uses TRBV14 with TRBJ2-6; D call uncertain. V was pared by 3 bases and J by 0 bases, with 6 bases between. Germline V gives CDR1 SGHDN, CDR2 FVKESK. CDR3 length: 15 amino acids. The CDR3 DNA sequence: TGTGCCAGCAGCCAGGCTGGCTCTGGGGCCAACGTCCTGACTTTC. Translation gives CASSQAGSGANVLTF.

This sequence joins TRBV5-1 and TRBJ2-3; the match to TRBD2 covers 11 bases. The CDR3 length is 18 residues. Germline V gene lookup returns CDR1 SGHRS and CDR2 YFSETQ. Germline trimming cut 0 bases from V and 0 bases from J; bases unmatched to any gene: 6. The CDR3 coding sequence is TGCGCCAGCAGCTTGGCAGCTAGCGGGGGGACTAGCACAGATACGCAGTATTTT. Its translation: CASSLAASGGTSTDTQYF.

This chain uses TRBV2 with TRBJ2-3, with D uncertain. The V and J ends lost 0 bases and 3 bases respectively, with 10 bases between them. Germline CDR1 and CDR2: SNHLY and FYNNEI. The CDR3 has 15 residues. The CDR3 DNA reads as TGTGCCAGCAGTGAAGCTAGAGATTTGACAGATACGCAGTATTTT. Its translation: CASSEARDLTDTQYF.

The genes are TRBV28 and TRBJ2-2, with TRBD2 as a possible D gene (7 bases). Germline loops: CDR1 MDHEN, CDR2 SYDVKM. The V gene lost 6 bases and the J gene lost 6 bases, with 17 bases spanning the gap. This CDR3 comprises 15 residues. The CDR3 DNA reads TGTGCCAGCAGGGGGGGCGCTAGCGGTGCCGGGGAGCTGTTTTTT. Encoded protein: CASRGGASGAGELFF. Full variable domain (remainder filled in from reference TRBV28 and TRBJ2-2): DVKVTQSSRYLVKRTGEKVFLECVQDMDHENMFWYRQDPGLGLRLIYFSYDVKMKEKGDIPEGYSVSREKKERFSLILESASTNQTSMYLCASRGGASGAGELFFGEGSRLTVL.

This clonotype was picked up a small number of times. The V and J genes are TRBV29-1 and TRBJ2-1; D remains ambiguous. V was shortened by 7 bases and J by 9 bases, with 13 bases between the two germline ends. The CDR3 totals 11 residues. Per germline, CDR1 SQVTM and CDR2 ANQGSEA. CDR3 sequence: CSGTELGEQFF. The CDR3 region has the DNA TGCAGCGGCACGGAACTCGGTGAGCAGTTCTTC.

This clonotype was detected many times. J is TRBJ1-2 and V is TRBV3-1; TRBD1 matches 10 bases. Germline V gives CDR1 LGHDT, CDR2 YNNKEL (reference sequence). This CDR3 contains 15 residues. Germline trimming cut 3 bases from V and 8 bases from J; bases unmatched to any gene: 9. The CDR3 sequence: CASSHEGQGDSGYTF. For the CDR3, the DNA is TGTGCCAGCAGCCATGAAGGACAGGGGGATAGCGGCTACACCTTC.

There are many counts of this clonotype. V is TRBV7-9 and J is TRBJ1-5; D is ambiguous. This CDR3 is 14 amino acids long. The germline V gene encodes CDR1 SEHNR and CDR2 FQNEAQ (reference sequence). The V end lost 3 bases, the J end lost 7 bases, and 13 bases lay between the germline ends. In DNA form, the CDR3 reads TGTGCCAGCAGCTTTTACGACGCATTGCAGCCCCAGCATTTT. This codes for CASSFYDALQPQHF.

This clonotype has only a few counts. The V gene is TRBV28, the J gene TRBJ2-3; D is unclear. The CDR3 runs to 13 residues. The germline V and J ends were trimmed by 8 bases and 3 bases, with 12 bases remaining between them. Germline V CDR1 and CDR2: MDHEN, SYDVKM. CDR3 loop: CASGLAQTDTQYF. DNA of the CDR3: TGTGCCAGCGGCCTGGCGCAGACAGATACGCAGTATTTT.

This clonotype was found a few times. The chain is built from TRBV4-1 and TRBJ1-2; TRBD1 matches at 12 bases. The CDR3 runs to 18 residues. CDR1 and CDR2 from the germline V gene are MGHRA and YSYEKL. V dropped 3 bases and J dropped 5; count of bases not matched to a gene: 13. In DNA form, the CDR3 reads TGCGCCAGCAGCCACGGGACAGGGGGCGAAAGGCTTTATTATGGCTACACCTTC. Translating gives CASSHGTGGERLYYGYTF.

This clonotype was seen at least ten times. The chain has TRBV6-6 and TRBJ1-1; perhaps TRBD1 as D (5 bases). This CDR3 is 12 amino acids long. V lost 4 bases and J lost 11, with 14 bases in between. Germline V lookup: CDR1 MNHNY, CDR2 SVGAGI (reference sequence). The CDR3 nucleotides are TGTGCCAGCAGTTCGGGACCCAAAAACGCTTTCTTT. Amino acid sequence: CASSSGPKNAFF.

The V gene is TRBV11-2, the J gene TRBJ2-7, with D unclear. With 6 bases removed from V and 0 bases from J, the gap between germline ends came to 15 bases. This CDR3 comprises 15 residues. CDR1 SGHAT and CDR2 FQNNGV come from the germline V gene. CDR3 amino acids: CASSRSRVPSYEQYF. As DNA, the CDR3 is TGTGCCAGCAGTCGATCCCGGGTGCCCTCCTACGAGCAGTACTTC.

This clonotype was observed many times. The CDR3 DNA is TGCGCCAGCAGCCAGGCCGGGAGCACAGATACGCAGTATTTT. Its translation is CASSQAGSTDTQYF. V gene TRBV4-1 combines with J gene TRBJ2-3; D gene unclear. Trimming pared 3 bases from V and 0 bases from J, leaving 7 bases between. The CDR3 contains 14 residues. Germline CDR1 and CDR2: MGHRA and YSYEKL.

This clonotype has ten or more counts. V gene TRBV6-5 combines with J gene TRBJ2-3, with D tentatively TRBD2 (6 bases). The CDR3 has 15 residues. Germline V gene sequence: CDR1 MNHEY, CDR2 SVGAGI. Trimming took 0 bases from V and 2 from J, leaving 9 bases between them. DNA for the CDR3: TGTGCCAGCAGTTACTCCGGGGGACCCACAGATACGCAGTATTTT. Protein sequence: CASSYSGGPTDTQYF.

This clonotype appeared many times. The chain has TRBV4-1 and TRBJ2-4; possible D gene TRBD1, 5 bases. This CDR3 has 13 residues. The germline V gene encodes CDR1 MGHRA and CDR2 YSYEKL. Trimming removed 4 bases at V and 11 bases at J, with 15 bases between. CDR3 DNA: TGCGCCAGCAGCCCGTCAGTAGGACACCTTCAGTACTTC. Protein: CASSPSVGHLQYF.

This clonotype was counted ten times or more. V and J are TRBV18 and TRBJ1-2; TRBD1 matches 7 bases. Germline loops: CDR1 KGHSH, CDR2 LQKENI. V was pared by 6 bases and J by 2 bases, with 3 bases of the junction left unmatched. The length of the CDR3 is 13 residues. CDR3 loop: CASSGTVNYGYTF. In DNA form, the CDR3 reads TGTGCCAGCTCCGGGACAGTAAACTATGGCTACACCTTC.